Listed below are T cell receptor beta chains from one sample, sequenced in a study of T cell responses to AZD1222 COVID-19 vaccine. TCRdb keeps only in-frame clones here, not all; method: immunoSEQ multiplex PCR. The sample holds 75,000 to 90,000 clones, approximately 83% seen once. This specimen was peripheral blood, taken 28 days after the second AZD1222 dose. The receptors were sampled from an adult who received the AZD1222 COVID-19 vaccine. The CDR3 runs from the conserved cysteine through the conserved F or W. D genes are given only for firm matches. Clone size is given for some rows only: seen once, a few or many times, or a class if the clone is expanded.

TRBJ1-2 TRBV9 NA NA CASSVDTTQRGYTF TGTGCCAGCAGCGTAGACACCACTCAGAGGGGCTACACCTTC
TRBJ2-5 TRBV9 NA TRBD1 CASSGTGGSETQYF TGTGCCAGCAGCGGGACAGGGGGATCGGAGACCCAGTACTTC
TRBJ1-3 TRBV28 NA NA CASSPRPAGNTIYF TGTGCCAGCAGTCCCAGACCCGCTGGAAACACCATATATTTT
TRBJ1-2 TRBV28 NA NA CASSYDRTLYGYTF TGTGCCAGCAGTTACGACAGAACGCTCTATGGCTACACCTTC
TRBJ2-2 TRBV7-3 NA NA CASSLRQGGNTGELFF TGTGCCAGCAGCTTACGACAGGGAGGGAACACCGGGGAGCTGTTTTTT
TRBJ2-7 TRBV30 NA NA CAWSDTGNYEQYF TGTGCCTGGAGTGACACAGGTAACTACGAGCAGTACTTC
TRBJ1-5 TRBV7-6 NA NA CASSLEGDQPQHF TGTGCCAGCAGCTTAGAAGGGGATCAGCCCCAGCATTTT
TRBJ2-3 TRBV15 NA TRBD2 CATRGRGASTDTQYF TGTGCCACTCGAGGGCGGGGGGCCAGCACAGATACGCAGTATTTT
TRBJ2-3 TRBV18 NA NA CASSPLAGTDTQYF TGTGCCAGCTCACCACTAGCGGGCACAGATACGCAGTATTTT
TRBJ1-1 TRBV6-6 once TRBD1 CASSRPPGQMNTEAFF TGTGCCAGCAGTCGACCCCCGGGACAGATGAACACTGAAGCTTTCTTT
TRBJ1-3 TRBV9 NA NA CASSEGHYRSSGNTIYF TGTGCCAGCAGCGAAGGACACTACAGGAGCTCTGGAAACACCATATATTTT
TRBJ2-1 TRBV14 NA NA CASSLLPAGWRTYNEQFF TGTGCCAGCAGCCTACTCCCCGCGGGATGGAGGACCTACAATGAGCAGTTCTTC
TRBJ1-3 TRBV3-1/TRBV3-2 NA NA CASSGTKGSGNTIYF TGTGCCAGCAGCGGAACCAAAGGTTCTGGAAACACCATATATTTT
TRBJ1-1 TRBV5-1 once TRBD1 CASSLQGVGNMNTEAFF TGCGCCAGCAGCTTGCAGGGGGTGGGAAACATGAACACTGAAGCTTTCTTT
TRBJ2-1 TRBV30 NA TRBD1 CAWSARTGDSYNEQFF TGTGCCTGGAGTGCGAGGACAGGGGATTCCTACAATGAGCAGTTCTTC
TRBJ1-6 TRBV7-3 NA NA CASSPSQNSPLHF TGTGCCAGCAGCCCCTCTCAGAATTCACCCCTCCACTTT
TRBJ1-1 TRBV4-1 once TRBD1 CASSQDTKGGHRMDTEAFF TGCGCCAGCAGCCAAGACACAAAAGGGGGCCATCGCATGGACACTGAAGCTTTCTTT
TRBJ1-4 TRBV15 NA NA CATSRDTEREKLFF TGTGCCACCAGCAGAGACACAGAGAGGGAAAAACTGTTTTTT
TRBJ1-1 TRBV3-1/TRBV3-2 NA NA CASGDIEAFF TGTGCCAGCGGGGACATTGAAGCTTTCTTT
TRBJ1-4 TRBV18 NA NA CASSPPGREKLFF TGTGCCAGCTCACCACCCGGTCGGGAAAAACTGTTTTTT
TRBJ2-1 TRBV28 once TRBD2 CASSLPSGRGNNEQFF TGTGCCAGCAGTCTCCCTAGCGGGAGGGGAAACAATGAGCAGTTCTTC
TRBJ1-1 TRBV7-9 NA NA CASSLGGTNTEAFF TGTGCCAGCAGCTTAGGGGGAACGAACACTGAAGCTTTCTTT
TRBJ1-5 TRBV6-6 NA TRBD1 CASSYLGDRPQHF TGTGCCAGCAGTTACTTGGGGGACAGGCCCCAGCATTTT
TRBJ1-3 TRBV2 NA NA CASTATLTGNTIYF TGTGCCAGCACTGCGACACTAACTGGAAACACCATATATTTT
TRBJ1-3 TRBV19 few NA CASSRTVSSGNTIYF TGTGCCAGTAGTCGGACAGTCTCCTCTGGAAACACCATATATTTT
TRBJ2-7 TRBV7-2 NA NA CASSQTLYEQYF TGTGCCAGCAGCCAAACGTTGTACGAGCAGTACTTC
TRBJ1-3 TRBV30 NA NA CAWKPRPAGNTIYF TGTGCCTGGAAACCTCGGCCCGCCGGAAACACCATATATTTT